The rows below give T cell receptor beta chains drawn from one sample of a study of radiation and T cells in renal cell carcinoma. TCRdb's table, derived via immunoSEQ multiplex PCR, lists solely in-frame clones and lacks some. This table has 25,000 or so clones, 45% to 55% appearing once. The sequences come from tumor tissue, collected from a patient whose treatment was nephrectomy without radiotherapy. These TCRs come from a human donor with renal cell carcinoma. Each CDR3 is given with its conserved first and last residue. A D gene is named only where the DNA matches it firmly. Clone size, where shown, is once, few, many, or a class for clones that have expanded.

d_call clone_size j_call v_call cdr3_nt cdr3_aa
TRBD1 few TRBJ2-7 TRBV2 TGTGCCAGTGCCGGGACAGGGTCGTACGAGCAGTACTTC CASAGTGSYEQYF
NA NA TRBJ2-2 TRBV7-2 TGTGCCAGCAGCAGAGCCGGGCCGAACACCGGGGAGCTGTTTTTT CASSRAGPNTGELFF
NA NA TRBJ2-5 TRBV4-3 TGCGCCAGCAGCCAAGGGAGACAGGGACTCGGGTGGACCCAGTACTTC CASSQGRQGLGWTQYF
NA NA TRBJ1-5 TRBV19 TGTGCCAGTAGTACGGGACGGAACAATCAGCCCCAGCATTTT CASSTGRNNQPQHF
NA NA TRBJ2-7 TRBV9 TGTGCCAGCAGCGTAGAACTAAGCTCCTACGAGCAGTACTTC CASSVELSSYEQYF
NA NA TRBJ2-2 TRBV9 TGTGCCAGCAGCCTTGGGCAGGGGCCGGTCACCGGGGAGCTGTTTTTT CASSLGQGPVTGELFF
NA NA TRBJ1-5 TRBV19 TGTGCCAGTACCAATAAGGGGACCTCAAGCAATCAGCCCCAGCATTTT CASTNKGTSSNQPQHF
NA many TRBJ2-7 TRBV7-9 TGTGCCAGCAGCTTATCAGTTGGGGGGCAGTACTTC CASSLSVGGQYF
NA NA TRBJ1-1 TRBV15 TGTGCCACCAGCAGAGCTAAGGACTCCCACACTGAAGCTTTCTTT CATSRAKDSHTEAFF
NA NA TRBJ2-6 TRBV7-2 TGTGCCAGCAGCTTAGCGGAGAGACGAGTAGAGAAGGTTTCTGGGGCCAACGTCCTGACTTTC CASSLAERRVEKVSGANVLTF
TRBD1 NA TRBJ2-2 TRBV11-2 TGTGCCAGCAGCGCAGGGGGAAACACCGGGGAGCTGTTTTTT CASSAGGNTGELFF
NA NA TRBJ1-4 TRBV4-1 TGCGCCAGCAGCCAAGCCGATCCCCCGCGTGAAAAACTGTTTTTT CASSQADPPREKLFF
NA medium-sized TRBJ1-3 TRBV9 TGTGCCAGCAGTGCAAAGACGAGTGGAAACACCATATATTTT CASSAKTSGNTIYF
NA few TRBJ2-5 TRBV19 TGTGCCAGTAGTACCGGAGCCCAAGAGACCCAGTACTTC CASSTGAQETQYF
NA few TRBJ1-1 TRBV5-4 TGTGCCAGCAGCCGGGGACCGGTTGGTGAAGCTTTCTTT CASSRGPVGEAFF
NA NA TRBJ1-5 TRBV10-3 TGTGCCATCAGTGAGGGGTTCAGACCGGCCAATCAGCCCCAGCATTTT CAISEGFRPANQPQHF
NA many TRBJ1-5 TRBV5-1 TGCGCCAGCAGCTTGGACGAACCTAGCAATCAGCCCCAGCATTTT CASSLDEPSNQPQHF
NA NA TRBJ1-2 TRBV6-1 TGTGCCACCTCTCAACAGGGAGACTATGGCTACACCTTC CATSQQGDYGYTF
NA NA TRBJ1-1 TRBV7-2 TGTGCCAGCAGCTTGGGGGCGGAAAACACTGAAGCTTTCTTT CASSLGAENTEAFF
TRBD2 NA TRBJ2-7 TRBV2 TGTGCCAGCACGCCTAGCGGGGTCGACGAGCAGTACTTC CASTPSGVDEQYF
NA NA TRBJ2-7 TRBV6-6 TGTGCCAGCAGATGGACATTCGACCTTCCCGAGCAGTACTTC CASRWTFDLPEQYF
NA NA TRBJ1-5 TRBV6-7 TGTGCCAGCAGTCCACCGACAGGAGAACAAGGGCAGCCCCAGCATTTT CASSPPTGEQGQPQHF
TRBD2 NA TRBJ2-3 TRBV5-4 TGTGCCAGCAGCTTGGTGGGGAGGACTAGCGGGGGGGCCAAAGATACGCAGTATTTT CASSLVGRTSGGAKDTQYF
NA many TRBJ1-6 TRBV5-1 TGCGCCAGCAGGGCGGGGAGCTCCTATAATTCACCCCTCCACTTT CASRAGSSYNSPLHF
NA NA TRBJ2-5 TRBV7-2 TGTGCCAGCACCACCCGGGGTGGCAAAGAAGAGACCCAGTACTTC CASTTRGGKEETQYF
NA NA TRBJ1-4 TRBV18 TGTGCCAGCTCACCCCGTGGGGATGAAAAACTGTTTTTT CASSPRGDEKLFF
NA NA TRBJ1-3 TRBV6-1 TGTGCCAGCAGTGAAAGTCCGGCCGACTCTGGAAACACCATATATTTT CASSESPADSGNTIYF
TRBD1 NA TRBJ2-2 TRBV9 TGTGCCAGCAGCGACAGGGGCCCGAACACCGGGGAGCTGTTTTTT CASSDRGPNTGELFF
TRBD1 NA TRBJ1-2 TRBV7-9 TGTGCCAGCAGCTACGGACAGGCTAACTATGGCTACACCTTC CASSYGQANYGYTF